This entry describes one T cell receptor beta chain. The assay was immunoSEQ multiplex PCR, and TCRdb's table has in-frame clones only and misses some. The sample contains under 300,000 clones, approximately 90% of which appear only once. CDR3 size: 15 residues. In germline, CDR1 is SGHDT, CDR2 YYEEEE. V was shortened by 1 base and J by 1 base, with 9 bases between the two germline ends. These data belong to a study of blood T cell repertoires in COVID-19. Study-level information: There were acute and convalescent COVID-19 samples, and they came from the United States, Italy and Spain.

This TCR derives from a woman aged 30 to 39 with acute COVID-19. The specimen sequenced was PBMCs or T cells enriched from blood (not recorded which). J is TRBJ1-5 and V is TRBV5-6; D call uncertain. In DNA form, the CDR3 reads TGTGCCAGCAGCTTGAGTGGAGGGAGCAATCAGCCCCAGCATTTT. This codes for CASSLSGGSNQPQHF.